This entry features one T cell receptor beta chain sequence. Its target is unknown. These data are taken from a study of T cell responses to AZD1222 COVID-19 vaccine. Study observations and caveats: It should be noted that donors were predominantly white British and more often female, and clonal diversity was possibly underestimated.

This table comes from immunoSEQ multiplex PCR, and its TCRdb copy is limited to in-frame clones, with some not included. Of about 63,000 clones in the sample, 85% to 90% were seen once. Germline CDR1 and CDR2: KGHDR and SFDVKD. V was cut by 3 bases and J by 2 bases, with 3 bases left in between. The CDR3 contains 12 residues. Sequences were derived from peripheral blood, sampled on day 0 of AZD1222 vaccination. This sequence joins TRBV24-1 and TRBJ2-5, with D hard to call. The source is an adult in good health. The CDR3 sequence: CATSDPQETQYF. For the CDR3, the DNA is TGTGCCACCAGTGATCCACAAGAGACCCAGTACTTC.